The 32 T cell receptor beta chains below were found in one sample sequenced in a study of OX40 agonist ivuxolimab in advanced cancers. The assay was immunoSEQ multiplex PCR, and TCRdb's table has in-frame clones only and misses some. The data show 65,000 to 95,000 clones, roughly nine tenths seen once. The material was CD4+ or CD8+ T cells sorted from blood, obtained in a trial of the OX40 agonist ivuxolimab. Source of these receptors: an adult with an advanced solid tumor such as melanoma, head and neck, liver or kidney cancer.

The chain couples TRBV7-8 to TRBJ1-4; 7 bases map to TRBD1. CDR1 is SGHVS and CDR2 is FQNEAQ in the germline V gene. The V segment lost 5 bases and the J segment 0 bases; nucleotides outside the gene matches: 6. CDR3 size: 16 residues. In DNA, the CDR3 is TGTGCCAGCAGCCTCCGACAGGGAGCAACTAATGAAAAACTGTTTTTT. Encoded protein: CASSLRQGATNEKLFF.

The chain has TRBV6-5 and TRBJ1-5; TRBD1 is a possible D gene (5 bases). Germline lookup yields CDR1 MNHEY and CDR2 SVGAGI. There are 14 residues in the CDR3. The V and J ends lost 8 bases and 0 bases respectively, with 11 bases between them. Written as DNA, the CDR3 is TGTGCCAGCTCGAGGGACTATAGCAATCAGCCCCAGCATTTT. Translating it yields CASSRDYSNQPQHF.

The CDR3: CASSSIFHRGEQFF. CDR3 DNA: TGTGCCAGCAGCTCTATTTTTCATCGGGGCGAGCAGTTCTTC. The genes are TRBV28 and TRBJ2-1, with D perhaps TRBD1 or TRBD2 (5 bases each). The germline V gene has CDR1 MDHEN and CDR2 SYDVKM. V was cut by 6 bases and J by 10 bases, with 19 bases left in between. The CDR3 totals 14 residues.

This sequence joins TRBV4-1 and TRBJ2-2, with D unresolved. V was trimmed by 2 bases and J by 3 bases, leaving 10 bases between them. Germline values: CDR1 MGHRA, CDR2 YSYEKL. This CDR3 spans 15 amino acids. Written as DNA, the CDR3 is TGCGCCAGCAGCCAAATGTCGCGCTACACCGGGGAGCTGTTTTTT. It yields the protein CASSQMSRYTGELFF.

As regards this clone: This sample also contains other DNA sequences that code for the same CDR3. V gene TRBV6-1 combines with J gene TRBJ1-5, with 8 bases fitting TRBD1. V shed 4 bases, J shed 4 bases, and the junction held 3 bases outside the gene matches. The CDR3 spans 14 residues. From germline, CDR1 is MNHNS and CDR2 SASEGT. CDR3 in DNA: TGTGCCAGCAGTGTCGGGACAGGTAATCAGCCCCAGCATTTT. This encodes CASSVGTGNQPQHF.

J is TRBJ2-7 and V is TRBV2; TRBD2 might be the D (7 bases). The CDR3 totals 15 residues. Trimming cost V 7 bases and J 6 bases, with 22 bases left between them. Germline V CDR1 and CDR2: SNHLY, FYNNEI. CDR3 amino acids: CASNQRGGASSEQYF. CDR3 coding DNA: TGTGCCAGCAACCAAAGGGGGGGAGCTTCTAGCGAGCAGTACTTC.

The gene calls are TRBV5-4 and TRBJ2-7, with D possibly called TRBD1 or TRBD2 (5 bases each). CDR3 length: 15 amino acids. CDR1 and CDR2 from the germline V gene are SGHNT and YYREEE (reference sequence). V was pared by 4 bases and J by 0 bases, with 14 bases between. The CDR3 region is CASSEGPPSSYEQYF. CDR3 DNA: TGTGCCAGCAGCGAGGGACCGCCGAGCTCCTACGAGCAGTACTTC.

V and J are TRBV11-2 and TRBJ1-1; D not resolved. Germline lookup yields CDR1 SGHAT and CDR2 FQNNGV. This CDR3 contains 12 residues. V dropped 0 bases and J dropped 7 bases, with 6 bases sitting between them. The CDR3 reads CASSLDLNEAFF. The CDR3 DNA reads TGTGCCAGCAGCTTAGACCTTAATGAAGCTTTCTTT.

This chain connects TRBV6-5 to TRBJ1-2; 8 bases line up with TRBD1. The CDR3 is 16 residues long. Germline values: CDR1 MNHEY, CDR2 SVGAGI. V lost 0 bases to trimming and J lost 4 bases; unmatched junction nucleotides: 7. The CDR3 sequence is CASSYSGSGGFYGYTF. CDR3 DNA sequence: TGTGCCAGCAGTTACTCGGGGTCAGGGGGCTTCTATGGCTACACCTTC.

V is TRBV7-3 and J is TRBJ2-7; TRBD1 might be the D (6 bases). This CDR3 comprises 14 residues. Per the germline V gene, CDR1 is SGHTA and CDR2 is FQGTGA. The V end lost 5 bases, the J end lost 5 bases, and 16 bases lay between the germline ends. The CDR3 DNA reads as TGTGCCAGCAGCGCGTTACAGGGTTCGGACGAGCAGTACTTC. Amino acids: CASSALQGSDEQYF.

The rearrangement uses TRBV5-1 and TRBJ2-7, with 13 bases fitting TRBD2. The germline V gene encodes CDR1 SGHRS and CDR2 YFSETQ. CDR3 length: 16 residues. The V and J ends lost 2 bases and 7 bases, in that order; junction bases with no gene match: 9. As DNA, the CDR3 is TGCGCCAGCAGCTTTAAACCGACTAGCGGGGGGCTGGAGCAGTACTTC. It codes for CASSFKPTSGGLEQYF.

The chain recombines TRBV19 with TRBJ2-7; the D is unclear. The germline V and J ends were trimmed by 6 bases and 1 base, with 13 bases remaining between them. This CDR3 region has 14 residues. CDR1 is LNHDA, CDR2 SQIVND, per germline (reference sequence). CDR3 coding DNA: TGTGCCAGTAGAGAATTTGTGGATTCCTACGAGCAGTACTTC. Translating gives CASREFVDSYEQYF.

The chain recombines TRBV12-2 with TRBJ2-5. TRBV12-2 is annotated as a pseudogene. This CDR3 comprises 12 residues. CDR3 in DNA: TGTGCCAGCAGCTTCGGGCAGGCAACCCCGTACTTC. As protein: CASSFGQATPYF.

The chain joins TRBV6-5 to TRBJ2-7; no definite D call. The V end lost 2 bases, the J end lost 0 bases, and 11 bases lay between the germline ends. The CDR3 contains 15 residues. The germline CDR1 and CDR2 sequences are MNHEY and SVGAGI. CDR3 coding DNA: TGTGCCAGCAGTTACACGGGTGGGGTCTCCTACGAGCAGTACTTC. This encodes CASSYTGGVSYEQYF.

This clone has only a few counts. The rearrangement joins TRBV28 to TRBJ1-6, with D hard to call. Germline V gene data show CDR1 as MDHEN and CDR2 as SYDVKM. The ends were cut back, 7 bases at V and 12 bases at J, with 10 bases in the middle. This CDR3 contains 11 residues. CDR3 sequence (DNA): TGTGCCAGCACCAACATGGAACCCCTCCACTTT. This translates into CASTNMEPLHF.

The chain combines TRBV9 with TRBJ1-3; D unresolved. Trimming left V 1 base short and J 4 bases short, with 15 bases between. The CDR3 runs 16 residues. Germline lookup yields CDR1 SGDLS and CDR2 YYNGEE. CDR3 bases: TGTGCCAGCAGCGTATCGGGCCACTCTCAGGGAAACACCATATATTTT. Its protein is CASSVSGHSQGNTIYF.

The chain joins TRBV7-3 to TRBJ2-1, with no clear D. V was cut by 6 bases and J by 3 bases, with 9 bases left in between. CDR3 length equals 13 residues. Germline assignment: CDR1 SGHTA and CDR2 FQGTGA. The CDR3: CASSPSLYNEQFF. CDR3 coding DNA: TGTGCCAGCAGTCCCTCCCTCTACAATGAGCAGTTCTTC.

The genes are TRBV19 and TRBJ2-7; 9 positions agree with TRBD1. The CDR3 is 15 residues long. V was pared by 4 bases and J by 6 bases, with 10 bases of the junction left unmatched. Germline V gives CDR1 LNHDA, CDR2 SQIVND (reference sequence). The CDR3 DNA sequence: TGTGCCAGTAGTACCCCGGGACAGGGTGGACGCGAGCAGTACTTC. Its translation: CASSTPGQGGREQYF.

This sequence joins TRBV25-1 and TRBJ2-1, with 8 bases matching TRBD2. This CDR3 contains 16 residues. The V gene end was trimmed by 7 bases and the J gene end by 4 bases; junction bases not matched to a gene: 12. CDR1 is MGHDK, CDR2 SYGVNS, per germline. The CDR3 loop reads CASKSDSGESYNEQFF. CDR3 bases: TGTGCCAGCAAAAGCGATAGCGGGGAATCGTACAATGAGCAGTTCTTC.

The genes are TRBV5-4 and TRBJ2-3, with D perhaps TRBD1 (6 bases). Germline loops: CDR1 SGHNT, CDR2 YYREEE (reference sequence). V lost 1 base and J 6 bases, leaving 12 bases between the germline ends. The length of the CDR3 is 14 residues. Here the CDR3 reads CASSLPGALDTQYF. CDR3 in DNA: TGTGCCAGCAGCTTGCCAGGGGCTTTGGATACGCAGTATTTT.

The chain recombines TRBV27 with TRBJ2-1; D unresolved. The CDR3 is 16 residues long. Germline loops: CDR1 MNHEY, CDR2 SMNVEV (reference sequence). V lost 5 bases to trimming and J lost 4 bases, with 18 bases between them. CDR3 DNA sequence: TGTGCCAGCAGTCCGTCAGGCGGAGTCCTGTACAATGAGCAGTTCTTC. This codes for CASSPSGGVLYNEQFF.

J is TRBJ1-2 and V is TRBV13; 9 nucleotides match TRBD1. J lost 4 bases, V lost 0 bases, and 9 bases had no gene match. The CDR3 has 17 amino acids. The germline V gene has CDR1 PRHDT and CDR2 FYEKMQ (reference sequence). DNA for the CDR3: TGTGCCAGCAGCTTAGGCCGTTCTAACAGGGGGCTCTATGGCTACACCTTC. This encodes CASSLGRSNRGLYGYTF.

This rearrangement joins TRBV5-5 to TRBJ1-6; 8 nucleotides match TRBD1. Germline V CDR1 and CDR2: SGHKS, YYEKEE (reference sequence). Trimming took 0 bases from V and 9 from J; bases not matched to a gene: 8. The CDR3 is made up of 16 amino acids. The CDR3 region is CASSLGDRTAGSPLHF. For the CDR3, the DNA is TGTGCCAGCAGCTTGGGGGACAGGACCGCAGGTTCACCCCTCCACTTT.

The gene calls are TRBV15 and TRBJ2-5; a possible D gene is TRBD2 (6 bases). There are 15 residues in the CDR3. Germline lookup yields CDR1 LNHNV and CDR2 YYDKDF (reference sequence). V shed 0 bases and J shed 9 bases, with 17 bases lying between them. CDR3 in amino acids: CATSRDFSLSGAQYF. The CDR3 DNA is TGTGCCACCAGCAGAGATTTTAGTCTATCGGGGGCCCAGTACTTC.

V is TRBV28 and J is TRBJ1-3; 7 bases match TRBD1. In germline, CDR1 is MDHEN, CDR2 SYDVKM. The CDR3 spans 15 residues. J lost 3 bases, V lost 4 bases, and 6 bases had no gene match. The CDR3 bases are TGTGCCAGCAGTTCCAGACAGGGTAGTGGAAACACCATATATTTT. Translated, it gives CASSSRQGSGNTIYF.

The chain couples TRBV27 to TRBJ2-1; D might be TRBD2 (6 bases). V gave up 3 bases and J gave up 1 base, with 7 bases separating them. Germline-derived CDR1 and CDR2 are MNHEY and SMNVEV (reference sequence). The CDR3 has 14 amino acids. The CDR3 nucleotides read TGTGCCAGCAGTTTTAGCGGTTCCTACAATGAGCAGTTCTTC. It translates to CASSFSGSYNEQFF.

The CDR3 is CASSAGETQYF. DNA of the CDR3: TGTGCCAGCAGCGCAGGGGAGACCCAGTACTTC. This rearrangement joins TRBV9 to TRBJ2-5; TRBD1 is a possible D gene (5 bases). The germline V gene has CDR1 SGDLS and CDR2 YYNGEE. With 3 bases removed from V and 5 bases from J, the gap between germline ends came to 5 bases. There are 11 residues in the CDR3.

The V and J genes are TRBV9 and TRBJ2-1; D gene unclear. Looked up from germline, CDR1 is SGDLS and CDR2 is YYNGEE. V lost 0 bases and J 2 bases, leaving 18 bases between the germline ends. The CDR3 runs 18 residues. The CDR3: CASSVAPPAFGPYNEQFF. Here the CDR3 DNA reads TGTGCCAGCAGCGTAGCCCCCCCGGCGTTTGGCCCCTACAATGAGCAGTTCTTC. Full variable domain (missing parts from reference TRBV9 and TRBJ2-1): DSGVTQTPKHLITATGQRVTLRCSPRSGDLSVYWYQQSLDQGLQFLIQYYNGEERAKGNILERFSAQQFPDLHSELNLSSLELGDSALYFCASSVAPPAFGPYNEQFFGPGTRLTVL.

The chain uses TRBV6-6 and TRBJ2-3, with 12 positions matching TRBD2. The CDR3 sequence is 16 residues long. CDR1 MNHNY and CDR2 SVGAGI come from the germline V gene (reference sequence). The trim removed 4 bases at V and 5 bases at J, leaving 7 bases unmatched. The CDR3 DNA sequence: TGTGCCAGCAGTTTCTCTAGCGGGGGGGCCGTAGATACGCAGTATTTT. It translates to CASSFSSGGAVDTQYF.

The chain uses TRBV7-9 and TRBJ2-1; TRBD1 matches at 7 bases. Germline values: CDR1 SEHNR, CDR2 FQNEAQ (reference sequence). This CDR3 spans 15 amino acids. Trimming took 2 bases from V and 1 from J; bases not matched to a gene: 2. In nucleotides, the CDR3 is TGTGCCAGCAGCTTAACGGGACAGTCCTACAATGAGCAGTTCTTC. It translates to CASSLTGQSYNEQFF.

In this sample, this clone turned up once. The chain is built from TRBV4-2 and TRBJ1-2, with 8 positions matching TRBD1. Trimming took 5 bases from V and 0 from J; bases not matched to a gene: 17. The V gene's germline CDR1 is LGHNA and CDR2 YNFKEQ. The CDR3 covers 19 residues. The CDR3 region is CASSAFQGAGGSTNYGYTF. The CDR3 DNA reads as TGTGCCAGCAGCGCATTCCAGGGGGCCGGTGGATCTACTAACTATGGCTACACCTTC.

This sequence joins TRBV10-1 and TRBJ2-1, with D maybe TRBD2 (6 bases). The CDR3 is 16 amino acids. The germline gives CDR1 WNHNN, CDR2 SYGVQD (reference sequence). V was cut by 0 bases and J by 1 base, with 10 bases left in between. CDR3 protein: CASSESVGGSYNEQFF. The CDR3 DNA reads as TGCGCCAGCAGTGAGTCTGTCGGAGGGTCCTACAATGAGCAGTTCTTC.